This T cell receptor (beta chain) was identified during a study of shared clonotypes between healthy human individuals. The study's findings and limits: Generation probabilities were higher for clonotypes shared across all four sorted-subset donors than for unshared ones.

The CDR3 loop spans 14 amino acids. V was shortened by 0 bases and J by 10 bases, with 14 bases between the two germline ends. Looked up from germline, CDR1 is SGHRS and CDR2 is YFSETQ. As for this clone: The antigen remains undetermined.

This table comes from immunoSEQ multiplex PCR, and its TCRdb copy is limited to in-frame clones, with some not included. The sample consists of approximately 2,300,000 clones, 80% to 95% of them appearing once. This clonotype was obtained from a man aged 18 to 30 in good health. Some clones in this sample may be carry-over from other donors' samples. The genes are TRBV5-1 and TRBJ2-1; D gene unclear. The sequenced material came from naive CD4+ T cells from PBMCs. Specified subset: CD45RA+ positively selected. The CDR3 nucleotides are TGCGCCAGCAGCTTGGAGTGGGCAATGAGAGAGCAGTTCTTC. Protein product: CASSLEWAMREQFF.